The sequence of this T cell receptor (beta chain) was determined in a study of cytomegalovirus exposure and HLA in healthy donors. Study background: Among several hundred genotyped donors, roughly 80% fell in the Caucasian-associated ancestry cluster. Study observations and caveats: Later analysis identified a missense DCLRE1C variant that was linked to TCR beta V- and J-gene trimming. It was confirmed in vitro that three of the CMV-associated chains were specific for CMV antigens. Published work reported that the classifier diagnosed cytomegalovirus status with high specificity and sensitivity.

In germline, CDR1 is SQVTM, CDR2 ANQGSEA. The CDR3 spans 13 residues. The V end was cut by 6 bases, the J end by 6 bases, with 15 bases between. This clone was counted between two and nine times. Its antigen is still unknown. Primers for the PCR totalled 60 Vbeta and 13 Jbeta. TCRdb keeps only in-frame clones here, not all; method: immunoSEQ multiplex PCR. The sample carries 100,000 or so clones, 77% recorded once. Sequenced input: PBMCs. The receptor's source is a male donor in good health and CMV-seropositive. The chain is built from TRBV29-1 and TRBJ2-1; maybe TRBD2 (6 bases). In DNA, the CDR3 is TGCAGCGTCGAATTGGGGGGAGGCAATGAGCAGTTCTTC. Translation: CSVELGGGNEQFF.